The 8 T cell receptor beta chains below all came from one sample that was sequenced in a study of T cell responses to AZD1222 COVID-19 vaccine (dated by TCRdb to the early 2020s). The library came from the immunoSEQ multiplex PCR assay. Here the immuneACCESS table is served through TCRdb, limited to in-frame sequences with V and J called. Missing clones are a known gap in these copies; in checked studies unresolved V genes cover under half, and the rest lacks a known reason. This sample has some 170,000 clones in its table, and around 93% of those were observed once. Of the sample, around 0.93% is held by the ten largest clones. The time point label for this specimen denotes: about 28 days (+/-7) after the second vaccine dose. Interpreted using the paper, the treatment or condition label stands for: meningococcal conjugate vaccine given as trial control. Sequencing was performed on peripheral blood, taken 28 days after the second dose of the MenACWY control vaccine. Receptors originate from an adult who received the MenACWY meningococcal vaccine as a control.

Written as DNA, the CDR3 is TGTGCCAGCAGTCAAGGTTGGGTAGGGAACTCCTACGAGCAGTACTTC. Translation: CASSQGWVGNSYEQYF. V usage is TRBV7-2 and J usage is TRBJ2-7; the D is unclear. This CDR3 has 16 residues. V lost 6 bases, J lost 0 bases, and 18 bases lay in between. Germline lookup yields CDR1 SGHTA and CDR2 FQGNSA.

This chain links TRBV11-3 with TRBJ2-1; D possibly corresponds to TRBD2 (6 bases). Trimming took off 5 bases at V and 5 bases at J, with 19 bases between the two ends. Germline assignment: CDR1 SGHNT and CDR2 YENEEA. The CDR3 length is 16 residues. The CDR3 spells CASSPNSGVQHNEQFF. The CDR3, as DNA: TGTGCCAGCAGCCCGAACTCGGGGGTCCAACACAATGAGCAGTTCTTC. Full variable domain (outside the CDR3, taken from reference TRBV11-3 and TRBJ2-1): EAGVVQSPRYKIIEKKQPVAFWCNPISGHNTLYWYLQNLGQGPELLIRYENEEAVDDSQLPKDRFSAERLKGVDSTLKIQPAELGDSAVYLCASSPNSGVQHNEQFFGPGTRLTVL.

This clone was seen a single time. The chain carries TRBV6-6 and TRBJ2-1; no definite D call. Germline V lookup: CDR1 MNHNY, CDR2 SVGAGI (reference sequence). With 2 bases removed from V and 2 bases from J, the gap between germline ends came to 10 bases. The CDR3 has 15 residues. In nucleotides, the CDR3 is TGTGCCAGCAGTTACCGCGCAATGACCTACAATGAGCAGTTCTTC. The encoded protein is CASSYRAMTYNEQFF.

The CDR3 DNA sequence: TGTGCCAGCAGCCCCCGGGAGATCCTCTATGGCTACACCTTC. As protein: CASSPREILYGYTF. The V call is TRBV7-9, the J call TRBJ1-2; D not certain. Trimming took 5 bases from V and 4 from J, leaving 14 bases between them. The CDR3 loop spans 14 amino acids. Germline CDR1 SEHNR, CDR2 FQNEAQ (reference sequence).

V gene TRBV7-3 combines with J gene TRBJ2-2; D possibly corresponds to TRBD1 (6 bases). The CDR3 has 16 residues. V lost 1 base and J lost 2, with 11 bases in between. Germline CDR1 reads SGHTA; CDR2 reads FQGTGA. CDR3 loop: CASSLNGGLNTGELFF. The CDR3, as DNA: TGTGCCAGCAGCTTAAATGGGGGCCTAAACACCGGGGAGCTGTTTTTT.

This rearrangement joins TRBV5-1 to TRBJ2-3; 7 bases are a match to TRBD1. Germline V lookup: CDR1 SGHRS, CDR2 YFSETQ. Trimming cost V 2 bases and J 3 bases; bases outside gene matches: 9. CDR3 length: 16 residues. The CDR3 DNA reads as TGCGCCAGCAGCTTCCGAGACAGGGTTATTACAGATACGCAGTATTTT. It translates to CASSFRDRVITDTQYF.

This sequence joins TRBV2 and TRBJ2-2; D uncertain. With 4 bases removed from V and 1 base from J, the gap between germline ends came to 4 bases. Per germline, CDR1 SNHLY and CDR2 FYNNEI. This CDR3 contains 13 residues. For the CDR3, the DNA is TGTGCCAGCAGTGTAGGGAACACCGGGGAGCTGTTTTTT. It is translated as CASSVGNTGELFF.

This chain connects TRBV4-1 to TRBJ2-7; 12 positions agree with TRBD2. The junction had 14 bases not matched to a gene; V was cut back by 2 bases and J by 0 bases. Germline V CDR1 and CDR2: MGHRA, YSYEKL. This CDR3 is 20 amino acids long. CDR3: CASSQFTSGGSRFGSYEQYF. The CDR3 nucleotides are TGCGCCAGCAGCCAATTTACTAGCGGGGGGTCCCGATTTGGCTCCTACGAGCAGTACTTC.